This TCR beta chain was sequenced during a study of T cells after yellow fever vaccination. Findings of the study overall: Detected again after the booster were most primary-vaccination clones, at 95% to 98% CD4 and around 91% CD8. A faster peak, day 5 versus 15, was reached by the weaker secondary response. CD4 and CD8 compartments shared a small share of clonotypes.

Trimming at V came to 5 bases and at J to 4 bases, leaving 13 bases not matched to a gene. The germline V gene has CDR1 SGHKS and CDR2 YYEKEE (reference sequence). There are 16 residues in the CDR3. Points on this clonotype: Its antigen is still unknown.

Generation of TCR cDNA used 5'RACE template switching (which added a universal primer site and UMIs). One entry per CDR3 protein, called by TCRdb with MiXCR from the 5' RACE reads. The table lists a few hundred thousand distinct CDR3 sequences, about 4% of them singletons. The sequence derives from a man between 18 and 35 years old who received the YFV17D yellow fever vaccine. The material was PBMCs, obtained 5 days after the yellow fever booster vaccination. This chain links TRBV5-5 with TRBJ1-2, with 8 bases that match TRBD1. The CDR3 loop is CASSPVPTGATYGYTF. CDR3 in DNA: TGTGCCAGCAGTCCAGTCCCGACAGGGGCGACCTATGGCTACACCTTC.